The clone carrying this T cell receptor (beta chain) was counted a few times. Its specificity is not known. V lost 2 bases and J lost 4, with 6 bases in between. The CDR3 is 12 residues long. Germline-derived CDR1 and CDR2 are SGHDT and YYEEEE. The data were obtained in a study of cytomegalovirus exposure and HLA in healthy donors. At the level of the study: An earlier analysis found around 100 million unique TCR beta sequences from around 180 million T cells.

13 Jbeta primers and 60 Vbeta primers were used for the PCR. The table came from immunoSEQ multiplex PCR; TCRdb's copy has only in-frame clones and leaves some out. The table records approximately 140,000 clones, under 75% of them present only once. Study observations and caveats: The dataset shows that most TCR sequences were rare, while some public TCRs occurred in many donors.

The TCR comes from a woman in her sixties in good health and CMV-seropositive. This rearrangement joins TRBV5-6 to TRBJ1-2; weak D call: TRBD1 (6 bases). The source material was PBMCs. CDR3 sequence: CASSLQGYGYTF. The DNA for the CDR3 is TGTGCCAGCAGCTTACAGGGCTATGGCTACACCTTC.